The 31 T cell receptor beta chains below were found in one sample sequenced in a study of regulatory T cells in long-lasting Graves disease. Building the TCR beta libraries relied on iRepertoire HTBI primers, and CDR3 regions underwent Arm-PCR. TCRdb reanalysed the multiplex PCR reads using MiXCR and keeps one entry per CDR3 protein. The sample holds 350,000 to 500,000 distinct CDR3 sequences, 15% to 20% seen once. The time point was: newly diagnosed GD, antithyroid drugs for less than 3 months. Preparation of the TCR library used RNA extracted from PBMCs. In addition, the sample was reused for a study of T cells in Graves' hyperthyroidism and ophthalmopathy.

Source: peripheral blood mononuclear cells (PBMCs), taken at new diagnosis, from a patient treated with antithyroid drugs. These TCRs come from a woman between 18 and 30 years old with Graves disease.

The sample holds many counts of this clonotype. The chain's CDR3 is CASSSSGPSYEQYF. The CDR3 DNA sequence: TGTGCCAGCAGTTCATCGGGACCCTCCTACGAGCAGTACTTC. This sequence joins TRBV6-5 and TRBJ2-7, with D tentatively TRBD1 or TRBD2 (5 bases each). Germline lookup yields CDR1 MNHEY and CDR2 SVGAGI. The CDR3 runs 14 residues. The V end lost 4 bases, the J end lost 0 bases, and 10 bases lay between the germline ends.

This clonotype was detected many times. The CDR3 DNA reads as TGCGCCAGCAGCTTGTCATCCGGGTACGAGCAGTACTTC. It yields the protein CASSLSSGYEQYF. The chain employs TRBV5-1 and TRBJ2-7, with D uncertain. Trimming left V 1 base short and J 4 bases short, with 9 bases between. The CDR3 runs to 13 residues. Per germline, CDR1 SGHRS and CDR2 YFSETQ.

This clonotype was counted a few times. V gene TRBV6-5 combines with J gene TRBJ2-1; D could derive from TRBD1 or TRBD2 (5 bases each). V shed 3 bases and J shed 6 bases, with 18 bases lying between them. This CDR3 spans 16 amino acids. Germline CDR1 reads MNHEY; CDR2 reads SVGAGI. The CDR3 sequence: CASSYPEGRPINEQFF. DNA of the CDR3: TGTGCCAGCAGTTATCCCGAGGGGCGCCCCATCAATGAGCAGTTCTTC.

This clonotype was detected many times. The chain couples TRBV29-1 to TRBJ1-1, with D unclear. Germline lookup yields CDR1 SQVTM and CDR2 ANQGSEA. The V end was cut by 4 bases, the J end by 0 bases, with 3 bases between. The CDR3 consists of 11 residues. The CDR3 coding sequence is TGCAGCGTTGTGGTGAACACTGAAGCTTTCTTT. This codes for CSVVVNTEAFF.

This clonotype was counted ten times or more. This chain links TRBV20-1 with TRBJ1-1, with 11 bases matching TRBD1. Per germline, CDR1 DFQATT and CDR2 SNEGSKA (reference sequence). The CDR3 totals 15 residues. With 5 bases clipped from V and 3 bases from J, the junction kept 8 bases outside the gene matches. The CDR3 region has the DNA TGCAGTGCTCCGGCAGGACAGGGGGCTTACACTGAAGCTTTCTTT. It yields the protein CSAPAGQGAYTEAFF.

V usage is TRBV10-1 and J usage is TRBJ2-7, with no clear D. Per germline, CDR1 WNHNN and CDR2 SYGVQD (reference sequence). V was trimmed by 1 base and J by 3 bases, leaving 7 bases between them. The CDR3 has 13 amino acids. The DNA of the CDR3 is TGCGCCAGCAGTGAGTACACCGACTACGAGCAGTACTTC. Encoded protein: CASSEYTDYEQYF.

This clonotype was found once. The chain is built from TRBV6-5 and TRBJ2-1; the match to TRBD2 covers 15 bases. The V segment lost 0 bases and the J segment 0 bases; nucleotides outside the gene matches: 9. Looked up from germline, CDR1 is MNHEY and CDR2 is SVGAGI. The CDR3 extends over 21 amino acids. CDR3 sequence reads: CASSYSTGLAGGPGSYNEQFF. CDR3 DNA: TGTGCCAGCAGTTACTCGACCGGACTAGCGGGAGGGCCGGGCTCCTACAATGAGCAGTTCTTC.

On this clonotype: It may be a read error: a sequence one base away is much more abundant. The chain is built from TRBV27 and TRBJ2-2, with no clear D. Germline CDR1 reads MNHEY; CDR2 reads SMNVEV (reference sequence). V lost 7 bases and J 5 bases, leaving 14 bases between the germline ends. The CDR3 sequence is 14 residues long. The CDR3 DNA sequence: TGTGCCAGCACCCCCCTAACCGGGACCGGGGAGCTGTTTTTT. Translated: CASTPLTGTGELFF.

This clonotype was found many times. The CDR3, as DNA: TGCAGTGCTCCGAATGAAAAACTGTTTTTT. Residues: CSAPNEKLFF. J is TRBJ1-4 and V is TRBV20-1, with D unresolved. The CDR3 extends over 10 amino acids. V was pared by 5 bases and J by 5 bases, with 3 bases between. Germline CDR1 and CDR2: DFQATT and SNEGSKA (reference sequence).

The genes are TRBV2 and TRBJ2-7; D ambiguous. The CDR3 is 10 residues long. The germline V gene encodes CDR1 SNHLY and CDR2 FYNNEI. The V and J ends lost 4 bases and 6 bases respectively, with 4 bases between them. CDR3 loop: CASSVREQYF. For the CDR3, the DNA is TGTGCCAGCAGTGTCCGCGAGCAGTACTTC.

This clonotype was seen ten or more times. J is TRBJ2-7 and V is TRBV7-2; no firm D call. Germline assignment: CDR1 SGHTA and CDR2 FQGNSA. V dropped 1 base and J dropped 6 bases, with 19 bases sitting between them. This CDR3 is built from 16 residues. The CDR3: CASSLGGSSLSLEQYF. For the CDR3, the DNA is TGTGCCAGCAGCTTAGGCGGATCGAGTCTATCCCTCGAGCAGTACTTC. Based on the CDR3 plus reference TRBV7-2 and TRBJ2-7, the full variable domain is GAGVSQSPSNKVTEKGKDVELRCDPISGHTALYWYRQSLGQGLEFLIYFQGNSAPDKSGLPSDRFSAERTGGSVSTLTIQRTQQEDSAVYLCASSLGGSSLSLEQYFGPGTRLTVT.

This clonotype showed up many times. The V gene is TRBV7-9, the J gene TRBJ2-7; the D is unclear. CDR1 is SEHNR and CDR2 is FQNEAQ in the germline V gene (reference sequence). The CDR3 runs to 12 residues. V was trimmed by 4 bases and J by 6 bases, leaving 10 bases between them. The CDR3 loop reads CASSSPNSEQYF. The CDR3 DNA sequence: TGTGCCAGCAGCTCCCCCAATTCCGAGCAGTACTTC. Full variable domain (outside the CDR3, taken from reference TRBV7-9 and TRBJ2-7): DTGVSQNPRHKITKRGQNVTFRCDPISEHNRLYWYRQTLGQGPEFLTYFQNEAQLEKSRLLSDRFSAERPKGSFSTLEIQRTEQGDSAMYLCASSSPNSEQYFGPGTRLTVT.

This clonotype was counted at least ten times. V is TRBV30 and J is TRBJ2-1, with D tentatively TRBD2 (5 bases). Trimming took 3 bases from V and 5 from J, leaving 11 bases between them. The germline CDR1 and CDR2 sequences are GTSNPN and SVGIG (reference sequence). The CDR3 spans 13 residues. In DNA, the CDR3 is TGTGCCTGGAGGACTAAAGGGCACAATGAGCAGTTCTTC. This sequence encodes CAWRTKGHNEQFF. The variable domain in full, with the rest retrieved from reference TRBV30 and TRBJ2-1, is SQTIHQWPATLVQPVGSPLSLECTVEGTSNPNLYWYRQAAGRGLQLLFYSVGIGQISSEVPQNLSASRPQDRQFILSSKKLLLSDSGFYLCAWRTKGHNEQFFGPGTRLTVL.

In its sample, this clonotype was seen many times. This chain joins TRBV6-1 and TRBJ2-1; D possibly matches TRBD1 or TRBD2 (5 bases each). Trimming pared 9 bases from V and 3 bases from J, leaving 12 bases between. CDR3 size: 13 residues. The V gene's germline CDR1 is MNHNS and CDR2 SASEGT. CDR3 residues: CASRRDGYNEQFF. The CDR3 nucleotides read TGTGCCAGTCGCCGGGACGGCTACAATGAGCAGTTCTTC.

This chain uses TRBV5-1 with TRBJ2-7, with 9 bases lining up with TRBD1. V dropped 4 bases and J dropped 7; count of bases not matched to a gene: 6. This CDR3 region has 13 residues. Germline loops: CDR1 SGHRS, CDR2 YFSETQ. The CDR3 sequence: CASSPRQGGEQYF. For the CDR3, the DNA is TGCGCCAGCAGCCCACGACAGGGGGGGGAGCAGTACTTC.

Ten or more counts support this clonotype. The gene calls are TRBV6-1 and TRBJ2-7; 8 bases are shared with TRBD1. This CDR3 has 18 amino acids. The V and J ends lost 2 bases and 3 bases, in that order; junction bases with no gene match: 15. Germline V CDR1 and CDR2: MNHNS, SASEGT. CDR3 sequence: CASSELNWETGANYEQYF. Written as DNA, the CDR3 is TGTGCCAGCAGTGAACTAAATTGGGAGACAGGGGCTAACTACGAGCAGTACTTC.

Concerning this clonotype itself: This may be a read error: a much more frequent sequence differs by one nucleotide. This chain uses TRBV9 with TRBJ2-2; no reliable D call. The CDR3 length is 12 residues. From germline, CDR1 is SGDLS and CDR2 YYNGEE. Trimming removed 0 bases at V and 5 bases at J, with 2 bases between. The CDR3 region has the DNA TGTGCCAGCAGCGTAGAGACCGGGGAGCTGTTTTTT. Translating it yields CASSVETGELFF.

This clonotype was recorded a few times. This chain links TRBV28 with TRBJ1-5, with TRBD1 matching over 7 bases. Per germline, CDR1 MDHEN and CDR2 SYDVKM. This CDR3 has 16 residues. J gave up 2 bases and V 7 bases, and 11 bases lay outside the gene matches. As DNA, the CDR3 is TGTGCCAGCACCTTCAGGGGGGCCTGGGGCAATCAGCCCCAGCATTTT. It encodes CASTFRGAWGNQPQHF. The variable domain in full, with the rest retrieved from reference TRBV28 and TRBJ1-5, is DVKVTQSSRYLVKRTGEKVFLECVQDMDHENMFWYRQDPGLGLRLIYFSYDVKMKEKGDIPEGYSVSREKKERFSLILESASTNQTSMYLCASTFRGAWGNQPQHFGDGTRLSIL.

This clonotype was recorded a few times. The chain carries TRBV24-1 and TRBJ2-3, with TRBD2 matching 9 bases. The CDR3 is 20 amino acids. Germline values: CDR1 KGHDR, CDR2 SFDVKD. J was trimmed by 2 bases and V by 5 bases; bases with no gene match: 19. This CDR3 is CATSGFPGLAGSDATDTQYF. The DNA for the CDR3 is TGTGCCACCAGTGGTTTCCCCGGGCTAGCGGGGTCAGATGCCACAGATACGCAGTATTTT.

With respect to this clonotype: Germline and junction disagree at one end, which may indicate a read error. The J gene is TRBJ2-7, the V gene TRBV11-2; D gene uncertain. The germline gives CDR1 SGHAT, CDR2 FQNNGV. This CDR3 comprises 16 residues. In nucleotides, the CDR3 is TGTGCCAGCAGCGTAGGGCCGGACCCAAGCTCCTACGGGCAGTACTTC. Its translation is CASSVGPDPSSYGQYF.

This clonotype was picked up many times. The CDR3 sequence: CSARDQTGVGDTQYF. As DNA, the CDR3 is TGCAGTGCTAGAGATCAGACGGGAGTGGGTGATACGCAGTATTTT. The rearrangement links TRBV20-1 to TRBJ2-3; the D gene is possibly TRBD2 (6 bases). The germline CDR1 and CDR2 sequences are DFQATT and SNEGSKA (reference sequence). V was trimmed by 0 bases and J by 6 bases, leaving 16 bases between them. This CDR3 spans 15 amino acids.

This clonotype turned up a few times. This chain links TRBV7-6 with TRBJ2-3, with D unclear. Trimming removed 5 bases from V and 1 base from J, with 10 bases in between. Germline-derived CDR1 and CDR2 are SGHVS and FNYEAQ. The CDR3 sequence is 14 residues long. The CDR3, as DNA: TGTGCCAGCAGCCCCGCGGTTGGCACAGATACGCAGTATTTT. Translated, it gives CASSPAVGTDTQYF.

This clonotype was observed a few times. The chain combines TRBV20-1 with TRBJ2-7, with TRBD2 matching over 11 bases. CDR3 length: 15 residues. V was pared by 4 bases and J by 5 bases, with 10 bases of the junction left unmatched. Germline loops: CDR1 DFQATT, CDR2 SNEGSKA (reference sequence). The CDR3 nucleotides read TGCAGTGCTACCTCTAGCGGGAGGTTGGGGGACGAGCAGTACTTC. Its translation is CSATSSGRLGDEQYF.

CDR3 in amino acids: CASSLLISSYNEQFF. CDR3 DNA sequence: TGTGCCAGTAGTCTTTTGATTTCCTCCTACAATGAGCAGTTCTTC. This sequence joins TRBV19 and TRBJ2-1; D gene unclear. This CDR3 is 15 amino acids long. V was trimmed by 5 bases and J by 0 bases, leaving 11 bases between them. Germline V CDR1 and CDR2: LNHDA, SQIVND (reference sequence).

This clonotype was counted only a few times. Here the CDR3 reads CASRETGFYGYTF. In nucleotides, the CDR3 is TGTGCCAGTAGGGAGACAGGGTTCTATGGCTACACCTTC. The V and J genes are TRBV19 and TRBJ1-2, with 7 bases aligning to TRBD1. The germline CDR1 and CDR2 sequences are LNHDA and SQIVND (reference sequence). The CDR3 consists of 13 residues. The junction had 5 bases not matched to a gene; V was cut back by 6 bases and J by 4 bases.

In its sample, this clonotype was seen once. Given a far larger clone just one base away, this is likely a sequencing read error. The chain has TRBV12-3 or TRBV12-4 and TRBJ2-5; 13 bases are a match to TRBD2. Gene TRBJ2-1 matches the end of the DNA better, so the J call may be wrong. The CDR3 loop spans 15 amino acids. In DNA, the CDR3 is TGTGCCAGCAGTTTTTCGACTAGCGGGAGGAGTGAGCAGTTCTTC. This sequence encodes CASSFSTSGRSEQFF.

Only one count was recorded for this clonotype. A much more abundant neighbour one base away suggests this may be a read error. The CDR3 DNA reads as TGTGCCAGCATAGGTAGCGGGAGGGCCTTGCACGAGCAGTACTTC. It is translated as CASIGSGRALHEQYF. The chain combines TRBV6-2 or TRBV6-3 with TRBJ2-3, with 11 bases lining up with TRBD2. The J call is in doubt because the DNA end fits TRBJ2-7 better. The CDR3 sequence is 15 residues long. The germline gives CDR1 MNHEY, CDR2 SVGEGT.

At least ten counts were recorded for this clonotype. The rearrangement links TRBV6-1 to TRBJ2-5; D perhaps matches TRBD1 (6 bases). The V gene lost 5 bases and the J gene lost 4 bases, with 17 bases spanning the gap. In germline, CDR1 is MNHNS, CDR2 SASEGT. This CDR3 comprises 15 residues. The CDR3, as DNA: TGTGCCAGCAGTAAGCAACAGGGCGCTATAGAGACCCAGTACTTC. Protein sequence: CASSKQQGAIETQYF.

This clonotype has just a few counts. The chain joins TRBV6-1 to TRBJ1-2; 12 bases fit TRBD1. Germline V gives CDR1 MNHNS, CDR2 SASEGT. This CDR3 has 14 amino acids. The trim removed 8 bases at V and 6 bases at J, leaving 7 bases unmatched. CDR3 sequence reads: CASRHGTGGHGYTF. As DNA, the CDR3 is TGTGCCAGCCGACATGGGACAGGGGGCCATGGCTACACCTTC.

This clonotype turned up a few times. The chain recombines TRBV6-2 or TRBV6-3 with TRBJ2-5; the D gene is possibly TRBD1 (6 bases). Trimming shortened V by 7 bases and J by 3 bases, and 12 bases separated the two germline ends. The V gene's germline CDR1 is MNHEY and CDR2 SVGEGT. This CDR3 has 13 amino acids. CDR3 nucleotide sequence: TGTGCCAGCAATCACAGGGTCAAAGAGACCCAGTACTTC. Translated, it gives CASNHRVKETQYF.

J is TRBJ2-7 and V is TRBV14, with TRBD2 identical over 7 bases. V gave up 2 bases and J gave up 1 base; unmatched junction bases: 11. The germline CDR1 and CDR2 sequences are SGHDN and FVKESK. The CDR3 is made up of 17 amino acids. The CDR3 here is CASSQIPLRGESYEQYF. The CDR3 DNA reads TGTGCCAGCAGCCAAATACCATTACGGGGGGAGTCCTACGAGCAGTACTTC.